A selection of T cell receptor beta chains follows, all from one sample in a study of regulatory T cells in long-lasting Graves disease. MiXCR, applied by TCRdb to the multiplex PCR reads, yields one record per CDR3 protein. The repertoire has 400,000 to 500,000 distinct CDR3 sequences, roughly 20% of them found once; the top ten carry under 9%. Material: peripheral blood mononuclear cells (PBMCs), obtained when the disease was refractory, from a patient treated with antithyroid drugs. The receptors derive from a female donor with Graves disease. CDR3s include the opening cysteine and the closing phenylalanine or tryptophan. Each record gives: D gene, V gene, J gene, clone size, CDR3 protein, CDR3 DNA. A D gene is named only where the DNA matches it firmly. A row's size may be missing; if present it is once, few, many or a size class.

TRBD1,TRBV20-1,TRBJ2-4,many,CSARTGNIQYF,TGCAGTGCAAGGACAGGGAACATTCAGTACTTC
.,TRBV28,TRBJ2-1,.,CASSLAGFGNEQFF,TGTGCCAGCAGTTTAGCGGGGTTCGGTAATGAGCAGTTCTTC
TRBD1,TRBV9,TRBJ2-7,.,CASSQGTGGTYEQYF,TGTGCCAGCAGCCAAGGGACAGGGGGCACCTACGAGCAGTACTTC
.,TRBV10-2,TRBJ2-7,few,CAGRGYHEQYF,TGCGCCGGCAGGGGTTACCACGAGCAGTACTTC
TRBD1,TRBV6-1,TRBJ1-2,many,CASTSPGGQPGYTF,TGTGCCAGCACCTCCCCGGGGGGACAGCCTGGCTACACCTTC
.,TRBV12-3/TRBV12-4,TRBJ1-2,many,CASSFGRDYGYTF,TGTGCCAGCAGTTTTGGCCGGGACTATGGCTACACCTTC
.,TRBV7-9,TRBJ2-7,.,CASSLKVGSAYEQYF,TGTGCCAGCAGCTTAAAGGTCGGGAGCGCCTACGAGCAGTACTTC
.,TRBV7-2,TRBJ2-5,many,CASSLSDLGTQYF,TGTGCCAGCAGCTTATCGGATTTAGGGACCCAGTACTTC
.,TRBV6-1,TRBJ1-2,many,CASTYLWGGGTNYGYTF,TGTGCCAGCACGTACCTCTGGGGCGGGGGGACGAACTATGGCTACACCTTC
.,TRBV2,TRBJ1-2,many,CASSENAGNYGYTF,TGTGCCAGCAGTGAAAACGCAGGGAACTATGGCTACACCTTC
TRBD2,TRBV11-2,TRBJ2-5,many,CASSLVAGVFHLGETQYF,TGTGCCAGCAGCTTAGTAGCGGGAGTGTTTCACCTTGGAGAGACCCAGTACTTC
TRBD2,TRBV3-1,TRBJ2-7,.,CASSAYPAAGGYEQYF,TGTGCCAGCAGCGCTTATCCGGCCGCGGGAGGATACGAGCAGTACTTC
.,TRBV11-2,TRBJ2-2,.,CASSLTSSPGELFF,TGTGCCAGCAGCTTAACATCAAGTCCCGGGGAGCTGTTTTTT
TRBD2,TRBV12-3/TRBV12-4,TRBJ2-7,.,CASSLSAGDNEQYF,TGTGCCAGCAGTTTGTCAGCGGGAGATAACGAGCAGTACTTC
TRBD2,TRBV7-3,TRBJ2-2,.,CASSLAGVTGELFF,TGTGCCAGCAGCTTAGCGGGGGTCACCGGGGAGCTGTTTTTT
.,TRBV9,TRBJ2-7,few,CASSYSLEGYEQYF,TGTGCCAGCAGCTATAGCCTAGAGGGCTACGAGCAGTACTTC
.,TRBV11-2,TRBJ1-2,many,CASSTRRATKYGYTF,TGTGCCAGCAGCACCCGACGGGCGACAAAATATGGCTACACCTTC
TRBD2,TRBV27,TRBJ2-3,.,CASSLRGLAENTDTQYF,TGTGCCAGCAGTTTACGCGGACTAGCGGAGAACACAGATACGCAGTATTTT
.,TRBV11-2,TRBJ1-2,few,CASSRFRGSLMDGYTF,TGTGCCAGCAGCCGTTTCCGGGGCTCTCTGATGGATGGCTACACCTTC
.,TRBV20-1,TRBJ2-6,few,CSARDHTGSSGANVLTF,TGCAGTGCTAGAGATCATACCGGGAGCTCTGGGGCCAACGTCCTGACTTTC
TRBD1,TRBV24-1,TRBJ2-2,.,CATSDPGTGNSGELFF,TGTGCCACCAGTGACCCCGGGACAGGGAATTCCGGGGAGCTGTTTTTT
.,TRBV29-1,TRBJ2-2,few,CSAFGDTGELFF,TGCAGCGCCTTTGGGGACACCGGGGAGCTGTTTTTT
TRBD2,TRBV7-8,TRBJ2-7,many,CASSSPAGGYEQYF,TGTGCCAGCAGCTCCCCTGCGGGAGGATACGAGCAGTACTTC
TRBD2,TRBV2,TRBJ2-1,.,CARGTSGPTEFF,TGTGCCAGAGGGACTAGCGGTCCCACGGAGTTCTTC
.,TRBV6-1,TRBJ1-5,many,CATGPYNQPQHF,TGTGCCACCGGACCCTACAATCAGCCCCAGCATTTT
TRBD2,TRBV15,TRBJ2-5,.,CATSSGSGGETQYF,TGTGCCACCAGCAGCGGATCGGGAGGCGAGACCCAGTACTTC
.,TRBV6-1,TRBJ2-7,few,CASTKGIYEQYF,TGTGCCAGCACTAAGGGGATCTACGAGCAGTACTTC
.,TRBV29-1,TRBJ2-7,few,CSAQRDFSSYEQYF,TGCAGCGCTCAACGGGACTTTTCGAGCTACGAGCAGTACTTC
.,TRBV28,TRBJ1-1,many,CASCRTDPTEAFF,TGTGCCAGCTGCCGTACAGATCCCACTGAAGCTTTCTTT
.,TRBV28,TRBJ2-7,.,CASSPAPGSYEQYF,TGTGCCAGCAGTCCGGCCCCGGGTTCTTACGAGCAGTACTTC
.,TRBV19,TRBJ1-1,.,CASSQQEYTEAFF,TGTGCCAGTAGCCAACAAGAGTACACTGAAGCTTTCTTT
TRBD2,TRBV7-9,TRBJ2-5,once,CASSPSASGETQYF,TGTGCCAGCAGCCCCTCCGCTAGCGGTGAGACCCAGTACTTC
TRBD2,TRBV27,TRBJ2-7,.,CASSLSYPSGVYEQYF,TGTGCCAGCAGTTTATCGTACCCTAGCGGGGTCTACGAGCAGTACTTC
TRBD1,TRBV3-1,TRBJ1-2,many,CASSTTPGQGNGYTF,TGTGCCAGCAGCACGACGCCGGGACAGGGGAATGGCTACACCTTC
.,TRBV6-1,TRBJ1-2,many,CASDALSYGYTF,TGTGCCAGTGATGCCCTGAGCTATGGCTACACCTTC
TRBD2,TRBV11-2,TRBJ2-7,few,CASSRTSDFYEQYF,TGTGCCAGCAGCCGGACTAGCGATTTCTACGAGCAGTACTTC
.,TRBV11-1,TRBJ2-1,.,CASSPDRNYNEQFF,TGTGCCAGCAGCCCCGACAGAAATTACAATGAGCAGTTCTTC
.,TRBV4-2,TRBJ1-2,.,CASSQGSGGGYTF,TGTGCCAGCAGCCAAGGATCTGGGGGCGGCTACACCTTC
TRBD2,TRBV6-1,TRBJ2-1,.,CASSEGLARNEQFF,TGTGCCAGCAGTGAGGGACTAGCGCGCAATGAGCAGTTCTTC
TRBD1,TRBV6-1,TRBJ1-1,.,CASSEIPGGEAFF,TGTGCCAGCAGTGAAATTCCAGGGGGTGAAGCTTTCTTT
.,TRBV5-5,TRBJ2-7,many,CASSLAAEGLPYF,TGTGCCAGCAGCTTGGCCGCGGAGGGCCTCCCGTACTTC
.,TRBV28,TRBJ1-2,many,CASSLGDKFYGYTF,TGTGCCAGCAGTTTGGGGGACAAATTTTATGGCTACACCTTC
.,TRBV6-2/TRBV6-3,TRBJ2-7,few,CASSPQGRAYEQYF,TGTGCCAGCAGCCCCCAGGGCAGGGCCTACGAGCAGTACTTC
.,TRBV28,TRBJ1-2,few,CASSLWGIGYTF,TGTGCCAGCAGTTTATGGGGTATTGGCTACACCTTC
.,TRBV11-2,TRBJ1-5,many,CASSLNLGQPQHF,TGTGCCAGCAGCTTAAATCTAGGTCAGCCCCAGCATTTT
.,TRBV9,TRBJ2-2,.,CASSPEVRYTGELFF,TGTGCCAGCAGCCCAGAAGTTCGTTACACCGGGGAGCTGTTTTTT
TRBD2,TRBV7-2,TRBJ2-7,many,CASSLGLLAGTYEQYF,TGTGCCAGCAGCTTAGGCCTTCTAGCGGGTACCTACGAGCAGTACTTC
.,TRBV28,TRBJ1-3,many,CASSLLGAGNTIYF,TGTGCCAGCAGTTTATTAGGGGCTGGAAACACCATATATTTT
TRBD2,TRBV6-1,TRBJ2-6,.,CASRDAAGNGANVLTF,TGTGCCAGCAGGGACGCAGCGGGAAACGGGGCCAACGTCCTGACTTTC
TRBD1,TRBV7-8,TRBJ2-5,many,CASSPRQGETQYF,TGTGCCAGCAGCCCGAGACAGGGTGAGACCCAGTACTTC
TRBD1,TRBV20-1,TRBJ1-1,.,CSAIGQGVKNTEAFF,TGCAGTGCCATAGGACAGGGGGTAAAGAACACTGAAGCTTTCTTT
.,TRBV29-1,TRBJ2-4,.,CSVEEGAQYF,TGCAGCGTTGAAGAAGGGGCCCAGTACTTC
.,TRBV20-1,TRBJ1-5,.,CSATDGGQPQHF,TGCAGTGCAACAGACGGAGGTCAGCCCCAGCATTTT
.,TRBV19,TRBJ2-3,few,CASSRGGSSTDTQYF,TGTGCCAGTAGTCGCGGAGGGAGTTCCACAGATACGCAGTATTTT
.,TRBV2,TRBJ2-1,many,CASGPLGFYNEQFF,TGTGCCAGCGGACCTCTTGGATTTTACAATGAGCAGTTCTTC
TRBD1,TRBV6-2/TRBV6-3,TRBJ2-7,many,CAISRGRGYEQYF,TGTGCCATTTCAAGGGGGCGAGGGTACGAGCAGTACTTC
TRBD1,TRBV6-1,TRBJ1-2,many,CASSALDRGFRFGYTF,TGTGCCAGCAGTGCCCTCGACAGGGGATTTCGCTTTGGCTACACCTTC
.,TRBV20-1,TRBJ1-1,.,CSARVTKAKTEAFF,TGCAGTGCTAGAGTAACCAAAGCGAAGACTGAAGCTTTCTTT
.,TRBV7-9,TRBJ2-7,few,CASSAPSGSYEQYF,TGTGCCAGCAGCGCTCCGAGCGGCTCCTACGAGCAGTACTTC